Following are 27 T cell receptor beta chains from one sample sequenced in a study of early T cells in non-severe SARS-CoV-2 infection. TCRdb reprocessed the 5' RACE reads via MiXCR and lists one record per CDR3 protein. The table shows about 88,000 distinct CDR3 sequences, with about 15% occurring only once. Sequenced input: whole blood. The receptors derive from an adult who was a healthcare worker with PCR-confirmed SARS-CoV-2 infection or an uninfected control (not recorded which).

The chain links TRBV6-1 to TRBJ2-1, with D perhaps matching TRBD1 or TRBD2 (5 bases each). This CDR3 spans 16 amino acids. Per germline, CDR1 MNHNS and CDR2 SASEGT. V was trimmed by 8 bases and J by 5 bases, leaving 22 bases between them. The CDR3 nucleotides are TGTGCCAGCGCCGACCCTCATCGGGACCGCCACAATGAGCAGTTCTTC. Translation: CASADPHRDRHNEQFF.

V and J are TRBV14 and TRBJ1-1; tentatively, D is TRBD1 (6 bases). CDR3 size: 15 residues. Per the germline V gene, CDR1 is SGHDN and CDR2 is FVKESK. Trimming removed 0 bases at V and 3 bases at J, with 11 bases between. The CDR3 nucleotides are TGTGCCAGCAGCCAAGACGCAGGGGTATACACTGAAGCTTTCTTT. Translated, it gives CASSQDAGVYTEAFF.

The CDR3 loop reads CASASSGRAGGELFF. The CDR3 coding sequence is TGTGCCAGCGCCTCTAGCGGGAGGGCAGGTGGGGAGCTGTTTTTT. The chain recombines TRBV28 with TRBJ2-2, with TRBD2 matching over 12 bases. From germline, CDR1 is MDHEN and CDR2 SYDVKM. The V and J ends lost 8 bases and 8 bases, in that order; junction bases with no gene match: 9. The CDR3 totals 15 residues.

This clonotype was detected a few times. The chain links TRBV7-2 to TRBJ2-1, with a possible D match to TRBD2 (6 bases). V dropped 5 bases and J dropped 1 base, with 12 bases sitting between them. The CDR3 spans 15 residues. In germline, CDR1 is SGHTA, CDR2 FQGNSA. The CDR3 reads CASSVSGGSYNEQFF. Written as DNA, the CDR3 is TGTGCCAGCAGCGTCAGTGGGGGGTCCTACAATGAGCAGTTCTTC.

This clonotype turned up a few times. J is TRBJ1-4 and V is TRBV9; TRBD1 matches at 7 bases. Germline V gene sequence: CDR1 SGDLS, CDR2 YYNGEE. J gave up 4 bases and V 3 bases, and 3 bases lay outside the gene matches. The CDR3 has 14 amino acids. CDR3 sequence (DNA): TGTGCCAGCAGCGGCCGGGACAGTAATGAAAAACTGTTTTTT. This codes for CASSGRDSNEKLFF.

The chain recombines TRBV30 with TRBJ2-7; 9 bases match TRBD2. Germline V gene lookup returns CDR1 GTSNPN and CDR2 SVGIG (reference sequence). The CDR3 has 14 residues. J gave up 5 bases and V 0 bases, and 5 bases lay outside the gene matches. Here the CDR3 DNA reads TGTGCCTGGAGTGTAGCGGGAGGATTGGACGAGCAGTACTTC. Protein sequence: CAWSVAGGLDEQYF.

This chain links TRBV15 with TRBJ2-1; D is undetermined. V was clipped by 0 bases and J by 6 bases, with 6 bases between them. Looked up from germline, CDR1 is LNHNV and CDR2 is YYDKDF (reference sequence). This CDR3 has 13 residues. DNA for the CDR3: TGTGCCACCAGCAGAGATTACATCAATGAGCAGTTCTTC. Translating it yields CATSRDYINEQFF.

This clonotype appeared a few times. The chain employs TRBV6-2 or TRBV6-3 and TRBJ2-5, with 9 bases aligning to TRBD2. With V trimmed by 6 bases and J by 2 bases, 7 bases remained unmatched. The V gene's germline CDR1 is MNHEY and CDR2 SVGEGT. CDR3 size: 15 residues. Here the CDR3 reads CASSRGTSRQETQYF. The CDR3 nucleotides are TGTGCCAGCAGCCGCGGGACTAGCAGACAAGAGACCCAGTACTTC.

The sample holds a few counts of this clonotype. The chain combines TRBV12-3 or TRBV12-4 with TRBJ2-1; D is undetermined. The CDR3 loop spans 13 amino acids. The V end was cut by 5 bases, the J end by 4 bases, with 9 bases between. In DNA, the CDR3 is TGTGCCAGCAGTACGACAAGATACAATGAGCAGTTCTTC. This translates into CASSTTRYNEQFF.

The chain has TRBV6-1 and TRBJ2-3; D remains unclear. The CDR3 has 15 residues. Trimming shortened V by 4 bases and J by 0 bases, and 11 bases separated the two germline ends. Germline CDR1 reads MNHNS; CDR2 reads SASEGT. The CDR3 DNA is TGTGCCAGCAGTGCACGCTTCCTTAGCACAGATACGCAGTATTTT. Encoded protein: CASSARFLSTDTQYF.

This clonotype was observed a few times. The chain couples TRBV6-5 to TRBJ1-2, with D possibly being TRBD1 (5 bases). In germline, CDR1 is MNHEY, CDR2 SVGAGI. This CDR3 spans 14 amino acids. Deletions cut 6 bases from V and 4 bases from J, with 15 bases between. CDR3 sequence reads: CASRPIVGGYGYTF. CDR3 nucleotides: TGTGCCAGCAGGCCTATCGTCGGGGGCTATGGCTACACCTTC.

The chain has TRBV5-1 and TRBJ2-2; no definite D call. V lost 4 bases to trimming and J lost 4 bases, with 8 bases between them. The CDR3 spans 13 residues. The germline gives CDR1 SGHRS, CDR2 YFSETQ. The CDR3 DNA follows: TGCGCCAGCAGCGTCGACGGCACCGGGGAGCTGTTTTTT. It codes for CASSVDGTGELFF.

The table lists this clonotype with many counts. The rearrangement joins TRBV4-2 to TRBJ2-1; a possible D gene is TRBD2 (5 bases). Per the germline V gene, CDR1 is LGHNA and CDR2 is YNFKEQ. The CDR3 loop spans 16 amino acids. Trimming pared 3 bases from V and 8 bases from J, leaving 20 bases between. CDR3 nucleotides: TGTGCCAGCAGCCAGAGCTATAGCGCCGAGGGCGATGAGCAGTTCTTC. This codes for CASSQSYSAEGDEQFF.

Turning to this clonotype: The CDR3 ends on some other residue instead of the conserved phenylalanine or tryptophan, so this is likely a read error. The gene calls are TRBV24-1 and TRBJ2-1; D could derive from TRBD1 or TRBD2 (5 bases each). The length of the CDR3 is 15 residues. The V end lost 4 bases, the J end lost 6 bases, and 15 bases lay between the germline ends. Germline V gives CDR1 KGHDR, CDR2 SFDVKD. CDR3: CATSDTGRTPNEQFS. In DNA form, the CDR3 reads TGTGCCACCAGTGACACGGGACGCACGCCCAATGAGCAGTTCTCC.

J is TRBJ1-5 and V is TRBV27; the D is unclear. CDR3 length: 13 residues. Per germline, CDR1 MNHEY and CDR2 SMNVEV (reference sequence). V lost 3 bases to trimming and J lost 2 bases, with 5 bases between them. Written as DNA, the CDR3 is TGTGCCAGCAGTTTTGAGGGCAATCAGCCCCAGCATTTT. Protein product: CASSFEGNQPQHF.

This clonotype was recorded a few times. The rearrangement joins TRBV9 to TRBJ2-7, with D possibly being TRBD1 (5 bases). The CDR3 is 16 residues long. The germline CDR1 and CDR2 sequences are SGDLS and YYNGEE. V was pared by 1 base and J by 5 bases, with 19 bases between. The CDR3 DNA is TGTGCCAGCAGCGTATCGGTCCGACAGTGGGATAACGAGCAGTACTTC. Its protein is CASSVSVRQWDNEQYF.

This clonotype was seen more than once but under ten times. The chain employs TRBV28 and TRBJ2-1, with TRBD2 matching over 10 bases. With 6 bases clipped from V and 4 bases from J, the junction kept 9 bases outside the gene matches. This CDR3 comprises 16 residues. Germline V lookup: CDR1 MDHEN, CDR2 SYDVKM. CDR3 sequence reads: CASSSPSGRQYNEQFF. The CDR3 DNA reads TGTGCCAGCAGCTCCCCTAGCGGGAGACAGTACAATGAGCAGTTCTTC.

The sample holds a few counts of this clonotype. The genes are TRBV6-5 and TRBJ2-2; the D gene is possibly TRBD2 (5 bases). V was clipped by 5 bases and J by 6 bases, with 16 bases between them. Per germline, CDR1 MNHEY and CDR2 SVGAGI. The CDR3 loop spans 15 amino acids. The CDR3 coding sequence is TGTGCCAGCAGTAAAGAGGGAATTTCGGCCGGGGAGCTGTTTTTT. Translating gives CASSKEGISAGELFF.

There are a few counts of this clonotype. The DNA of the CDR3 is TGTGCCAGCAGCCAAGTCCTAGCGGGTAACAATGAGCAGTTCTTC. Translating it yields CASSQVLAGNNEQFF. The J gene is TRBJ2-1, the V gene TRBV3-1; the match to TRBD2 covers 8 bases. Losses at the gene ends were 1 base for V and 5 bases for J; bases not matched to a gene: 4. The length of the CDR3 is 15 residues. CDR1 LGHDT and CDR2 YNNKEL come from the germline V gene (reference sequence).

The chain is built from TRBV9 and TRBJ1-1; the D gene is possibly TRBD1 (6 bases). Germline V gene data show CDR1 as SGDLS and CDR2 as YYNGEE. The CDR3 spans 13 residues. With 0 bases removed from V and 8 bases from J, the gap between germline ends came to 11 bases. CDR3 region: CASSVATGTEAFF. The CDR3 DNA reads TGTGCCAGCAGCGTAGCTACCGGGACAGAAGCTTTCTTT.

This clonotype was detected a few times. This chain joins TRBV20-1 and TRBJ2-3, with D possibly matching TRBD2 (5 bases). Trimming shortened V by 5 bases and J by 5 bases, and 14 bases separated the two germline ends. The length of the CDR3 is 13 residues. The germline gives CDR1 DFQATT, CDR2 SNEGSKA (reference sequence). The CDR3: CSASGNPLDTQYF. The CDR3 nucleotides are TGCAGTGCTTCCGGGAACCCTCTAGATACGCAGTATTTT.

The V and J genes are TRBV2 and TRBJ1-4, with D unclear. The CDR3 consists of 17 residues. Germline V gene sequence: CDR1 SNHLY, CDR2 FYNNEI. Between the trimmed V and J ends, which lost 3 bases and 8 bases, there was a span of 22 bases. The CDR3 loop reads CASSDTYGGYFREKLFF. The CDR3 nucleotides read TGTGCCAGCAGTGATACGTACGGAGGCTATTTTAGGGAAAAACTGTTTTTT.

V and J are TRBV6-5 and TRBJ2-7; perhaps TRBD1 as D (8 bases). Trimming removed 5 bases from V and 3 bases from J, with 20 bases in between. Germline lookup yields CDR1 MNHEY and CDR2 SVGAGI. CDR3 length: 16 amino acids. This CDR3 is CASSLQPTGEGYEQYF. The DNA for the CDR3 is TGTGCCAGCAGTCTACAACCGACAGGGGAGGGCTACGAGCAGTACTTC.

This clonotype was seen more than once but under ten times. The chain has TRBV28 and TRBJ2-7; D is possibly TRBD2 (6 bases). This CDR3 comprises 12 residues. CDR1 MDHEN and CDR2 SYDVKM come from the germline V gene. The V end was cut by 2 bases, the J end by 9 bases, with 11 bases between. CDR3 residues: CASSLKSGLQYF. In DNA, the CDR3 is TGTGCCAGCAGTTTAAAGTCGGGACTGCAGTACTTC.

This clonotype has only a few counts. The V and J genes are TRBV23-1 and TRBJ2-1; D is perhaps TRBD2 (5 bases). TRBV23-1 is assigned to the ORF class and has an uncertain function. CDR3 length: 13 residues. Deletions cut 10 bases from V and 3 bases from J, with 13 bases between. This CDR3 is CAIIVGVYNEQFF. In nucleotides, the CDR3 is TGCGCCATCATTGTCGGGGTCTACAATGAGCAGTTCTTC.

The CDR3 spells CASSLGQRPEAFF. CDR3 nucleotide sequence: TGTGCCAGCAGCTTAGGCCAGCGCCCGGAAGCTTTCTTT. The chain has TRBV13 and TRBJ1-1, with D unresolved. Trimming removed 0 bases from V and 8 bases from J, with 10 bases in between. Germline-derived CDR1 and CDR2 are PRHDT and FYEKMQ (reference sequence). The CDR3 extends over 13 amino acids.

This clonotype has only a few counts. This chain uses TRBV7-2 with TRBJ2-7; 9 nucleotides agree with TRBD2. Germline trimming cut 3 bases from V and 6 bases from J; bases unmatched to any gene: 3. The CDR3 is 13 amino acids. Germline V gene lookup returns CDR1 SGHTA and CDR2 FQGNSA. CDR3 coding DNA: TGTGCCAGCAGCTTTAGCGGGAGTACCGAGCAGTACTTC. This sequence encodes CASSFSGSTEQYF.